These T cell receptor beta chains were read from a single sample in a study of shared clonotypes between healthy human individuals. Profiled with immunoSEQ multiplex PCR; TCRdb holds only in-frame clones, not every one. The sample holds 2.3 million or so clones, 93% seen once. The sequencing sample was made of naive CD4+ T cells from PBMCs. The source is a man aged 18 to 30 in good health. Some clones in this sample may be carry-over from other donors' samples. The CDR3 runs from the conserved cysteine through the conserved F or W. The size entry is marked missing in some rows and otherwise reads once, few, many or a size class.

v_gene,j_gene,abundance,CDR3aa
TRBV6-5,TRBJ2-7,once,CASASGYEQYF
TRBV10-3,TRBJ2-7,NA,CAIRGDRRTYYEQYF
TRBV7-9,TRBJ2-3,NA,CASSSYQGADTQYF
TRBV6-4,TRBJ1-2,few,CASRAGPMVGYTF
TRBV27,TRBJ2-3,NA,CASSLAGVRTGTDTQYF
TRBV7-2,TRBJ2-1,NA,CASSPTLAGGPLDRFF
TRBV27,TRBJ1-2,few,CASSRDRNYGYTF
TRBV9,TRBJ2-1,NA,CASSVVESSLFF
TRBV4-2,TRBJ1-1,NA,CAGSRTANTEAFF
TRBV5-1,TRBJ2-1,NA,CASSPWTSGSYNEQFF
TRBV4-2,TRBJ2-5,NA,CASSQKRSGGSETQYF
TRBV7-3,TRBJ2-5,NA,CASSPWGTAETQYF
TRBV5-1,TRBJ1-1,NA,CASSLDRGQTEAFF
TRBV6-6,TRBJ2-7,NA,CASSLRQPNYELYF
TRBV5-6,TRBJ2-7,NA,CASSMDRLSPEQYF
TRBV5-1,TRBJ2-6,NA,CASSPSTGIGSGANVLTF